The rows below give T cell receptor beta chains drawn from one sample of a study of post-analysis software for immune sequencing data. From the PCR reads, TCRdb called clonotypes with MiXCR, one entry per CDR3 protein. Of 800,000 to 950,000 distinct CDR3 sequences listed, about 50% were seen once; the top ten hold approximately 4.2%. Sequences were obtained from blood. The source of these receptors is a girl aged 5-17 years with multiple sclerosis. The CDR3 runs from the conserved cysteine through the conserved F or W. The D gene is left open where the match is weak. Some rows have no size entry. The others give once, few or many, or a class for an expanded clone.

j_gene: TRBJ2-5
v_gene: TRBV20-1
d_gene: TRBD1
abundance: -
CDR3aa: CSAGGTGGLDEQYF
CDR3nt: TGCAGTGCAGGGGGCACAGGGGGCCTAGATGAGCAGTACTTC

j_gene: TRBJ2-2
v_gene: TRBV7-9
d_gene: -
abundance: -
CDR3aa: CASRSQGYTGELFF
CDR3nt: TGTGCCAGCAGATCACAGGGATACACCGGGGAGCTGTTTTTT

j_gene: TRBJ2-7
v_gene: TRBV20-1
d_gene: -
abundance: -
CDR3aa: CSARTRVGWEQYF
CDR3nt: TGCAGTGCTAGGACGCGTGTTGGGTGGGAGCAGTACTTC

j_gene: TRBJ2-5
v_gene: TRBV5-6
d_gene: TRBD2
abundance: few
CDR3aa: CASSSTSGAQETQYF
CDR3nt: TGTGCCAGTAGCTCGACTAGCGGGGCCCAAGAGACCCAGTACTTC

j_gene: TRBJ2-5
v_gene: TRBV4-1
d_gene: TRBD1
abundance: few
CDR3aa: CASSQVGQGEETQYF
CDR3nt: TGCGCCAGCAGCCAAGTGGGACAGGGGGAAGAGACCCAGTACTTC

j_gene: TRBJ2-3
v_gene: TRBV9
d_gene: -
abundance: -
CDR3aa: CASSVGQPDTQYF
CDR3nt: TGTGCCAGCAGCGTAGGACAGCCAGATACGCAGTATTTT

j_gene: TRBJ2-5
v_gene: TRBV5-1
d_gene: TRBD2
abundance: few
CDR3aa: CASSWGGATAETQYF
CDR3nt: TGCGCCAGCAGCTGGGGAGGGGCGACAGCTGAGACCCAGTACTTC

j_gene: TRBJ2-7
v_gene: TRBV3-1
d_gene: -
abundance: -
CDR3aa: CASSRSGTLRAYEQYF
CDR3nt: TGTGCCAGCAGCCGGTCGGGAACCCTCAGGGCCTACGAGCAGTACTTC

j_gene: TRBJ2-5
v_gene: TRBV28
d_gene: TRBD1
abundance: -
CDR3aa: CASSLLGQVSGQYF
CDR3nt: TGTGCCAGCAGTTTATTGGGACAGGTCAGTGGGCAGTACTTC

j_gene: TRBJ1-2
v_gene: TRBV7-3
d_gene: -
abundance: -
CDR3aa: CASSLTGGRARGYTF
CDR3nt: TGTGCCAGCAGCTTAACGGGGGGTAGGGCCAGGGGCTACACCTTC

j_gene: TRBJ2-1
v_gene: TRBV11-2
d_gene: -
abundance: -
CDR3aa: CASSPRDLNNEQFF
CDR3nt: TGTGCCAGCAGCCCCCGGGACTTGAACAATGAGCAGTTCTTC

j_gene: TRBJ1-5
v_gene: TRBV6-6
d_gene: -
abundance: -
CDR3aa: CASSWHWGGEQPQHF
CDR3nt: TGTGCCAGCAGTTGGCATTGGGGGGGCGAGCAGCCCCAGCATTTT

j_gene: TRBJ2-5
v_gene: TRBV7-2
d_gene: -
abundance: -
CDR3aa: CASSSPGPDQETQYF
CDR3nt: TGTGCCAGCAGCTCCCCCGGACCAGACCAAGAGACCCAGTACTTC

j_gene: TRBJ2-7
v_gene: TRBV25-1
d_gene: -
abundance: -
CDR3aa: CASSEWRGQSYEQYF
CDR3nt: TGTGCCAGCAGTGAATGGCGGGGACAGAGTTACGAGCAGTACTTC

j_gene: TRBJ1-4
v_gene: TRBV7-2
d_gene: -
abundance: -
CDR3aa: CASSPSRSATNEKLFF
CDR3nt: TGTGCCAGCAGCCCCTCAAGGAGTGCAACTAATGAAAAACTGTTTTTT

j_gene: TRBJ2-1
v_gene: TRBV11-3
d_gene: -
abundance: -
CDR3aa: CASSLDEGGPYNEQFF
CDR3nt: TGTGCCAGCAGCTTAGATGAAGGAGGGCCCTACAATGAGCAGTTCTTC

j_gene: TRBJ1-2
v_gene: TRBV7-3
d_gene: -
abundance: -
CDR3aa: CASSSPGDTYGYTF
CDR3nt: TGTGCCAGCAGCTCCCCGGGGGATACCTATGGCTACACCTTC

j_gene: TRBJ2-1
v_gene: TRBV15
d_gene: TRBD2
abundance: -
CDR3aa: CATSRTSGVYNEQFF
CDR3nt: TGTGCCACCAGCAGAACTAGCGGGGTATACAATGAGCAGTTCTTC

j_gene: TRBJ2-3
v_gene: TRBV5-6
d_gene: -
abundance: few
CDR3aa: CASSQARGTTSTDTQYF
CDR3nt: TGTGCCAGCAGCCAGGCCCGAGGGACAACTAGCACAGATACGCAGTATTTT

j_gene: TRBJ2-5
v_gene: TRBV29-1
d_gene: TRBD2
abundance: few
CDR3aa: CSAPLAGDQTQYF
CDR3nt: TGCAGCGCCCCTCTAGCGGGGGATCAGACCCAGTACTTC

j_gene: TRBJ2-1
v_gene: TRBV10-1
d_gene: TRBD2
abundance: -
CDR3aa: CASSISGRAWNEQFF
CDR3nt: TGCGCCAGCAGTATTAGCGGGAGGGCCTGGAATGAGCAGTTCTTC

j_gene: TRBJ2-7
v_gene: TRBV5-1
d_gene: TRBD1
abundance: once
CDR3aa: CASSGQGGHYEQYF
CDR3nt: TGCGCCAGCTCGGGACAGGGTGGTCACTACGAGCAGTACTTC

j_gene: TRBJ2-3
v_gene: TRBV14
d_gene: TRBD2
abundance: few
CDR3aa: CASSQQKTSGPTDTQYF
CDR3nt: TGTGCCAGCAGCCAACAGAAGACTAGCGGACCCACAGATACGCAGTATTTT

j_gene: TRBJ1-1
v_gene: TRBV5-1
d_gene: -
abundance: few
CDR3aa: CASSLQGLTEAFF
CDR3nt: TGCGCCAGCAGCTTGCAGGGGCTCACTGAAGCTTTCTTT

j_gene: TRBJ2-6
v_gene: TRBV7-9
d_gene: -
abundance: -
CDR3aa: CASSRQALMNVLTF
CDR3nt: TGTGCCAGCAGCCGACAGGCCCTTATGAACGTCCTGACTTTC

j_gene: TRBJ1-5
v_gene: TRBV30
d_gene: -
abundance: -
CDR3aa: CAWSPNANQPQHF
CDR3nt: TGTGCCTGGAGCCCCAACGCAAATCAGCCCCAGCATTTT

j_gene: TRBJ2-7
v_gene: TRBV6-5
d_gene: TRBD2
abundance: few
CDR3aa: CASSPGRAVSYEQYF
CDR3nt: TGTGCCAGCAGTCCCGGGAGGGCAGTGTCCTACGAGCAGTACTTC

j_gene: TRBJ2-7
v_gene: TRBV7-8
d_gene: -
abundance: -
CDR3aa: CASSPGPDPYEQYF
CDR3nt: TGTGCCAGCAGCCCCGGTCCCGACCCCTACGAGCAGTACTTC